Sequencing of this T cell receptor (beta chain) was carried out in a study of blood T cell repertoires in COVID-19. The wider study: The samples span acute and convalescent COVID-19 from the United States, Italy and Spain. From T cells, B-cell-depleted T cells, or PBMCs came the material, which was cDNA or gDNA.

Germline V gene sequence: CDR1 LGHNA, CDR2 YSLEER. The CDR3 is 13 amino acids. Trimming took off 5 bases at V and 0 bases at J, with 5 bases between the two ends. This study enrolled people aged roughly 18 to 89 from about two dozen US geographic areas. In the study's own analysis: How many nucleated cells were present was estimated from reference gene primer amplification. The protocol was immunoSEQ multiplex PCR, while the TCRdb copy is restricted to in-frame clones and leaves out a portion. V and J calls and clone size follow that table, whereas D and trimming were derived from the DNA. The table shows some 260,000 clones, with around 87% occurring only once.

The sequenced sample was PBMCs or T cells enriched from blood (not recorded which). The TCR comes from a woman aged 30 to 39 with acute COVID-19. The chain combines TRBV4-3 with TRBJ1-3, with unresolved D. This CDR3 is CASSVDSGNTIYF. The DNA of the CDR3 is TGCGCCAGCAGCGTAGACTCTGGAAACACCATATATTTT.